Listed here are 15 T cell receptor beta chains from one sample, sequenced in a study of identifying expanded T cells in peripheral blood. Assay used: immunoSEQ multiplex PCR; TCRdb lists only in-frame clones, some missing. The table includes roughly 100,000 clones, about 87% detected once. The sequencing input was blood. These receptors were taken from a person between 18 and 75 years old in good health.

V usage is TRBV7-6 and J usage is TRBJ2-1; D is possibly TRBD1 (6 bases). The CDR3 length is 14 residues. V was cut by 3 bases and J by 8 bases, with 14 bases left in between. Germline assignment: CDR1 SGHVS and CDR2 FNYEAQ. The CDR3 loop reads CASSLATGGDEQFF. DNA for the CDR3: TGTGCCAGCAGCTTGGCGACAGGTGGCGATGAGCAGTTCTTC.

The chain links TRBV5-1 to TRBJ1-3; D is undetermined. Trimming pared 4 bases from V and 0 bases from J, leaving 11 bases between. In germline, CDR1 is SGHRS, CDR2 YFSETQ. This CDR3 has 15 residues. Here the CDR3 reads CASSGGQSSGNTIYF. The DNA of the CDR3 is TGCGCCAGCAGCGGAGGGCAGAGCTCTGGAAACACCATATATTTT.

This chain uses TRBV5-6 with TRBJ2-1, with D unresolved. The CDR3 is 16 amino acids. V was trimmed by 2 bases and J by 7 bases, leaving 19 bases between them. Germline assignment: CDR1 SGHDT and CDR2 YYEEEE. CDR3 in DNA: TGTGCCAGCAGCTTTGACTGGACCGAATCCCGAAATGAGCAGTTCTTC. Amino acid sequence: CASSFDWTESRNEQFF.

This chain joins TRBV10-3 and TRBJ2-3; 7 bases line up with TRBD1. The CDR3 sequence is 15 residues long. Germline V lookup: CDR1 ENHRY, CDR2 SYGVKD. V was clipped by 3 bases and J by 5 bases; unmatched bases: 8. CDR3 in amino acids: CAISDPTRQGDTQYF. CDR3 DNA sequence: TGTGCCATCAGTGACCCAACCAGACAGGGAGATACGCAGTATTTT.

The CDR3 sequence is CASSQDRSGGWGGYTF. For the CDR3, the DNA is TGCGCCAGCAGCCAAGATCGTTCGGGGGGTTGGGGCGGCTACACCTTC. The V gene is TRBV4-3, the J gene TRBJ1-2; D perhaps matches TRBD1 (5 bases). V lost 0 bases and J lost 8, with 19 bases in between. From germline, CDR1 is LGHNA and CDR2 YSLEER. The CDR3 runs to 16 residues.

The CDR3 reads CASSLGTAVSQETQYF. In nucleotides, the CDR3 is TGCGCCAGCAGCTTGGGGACAGCCGTATCCCAAGAGACCCAGTACTTC. V usage is TRBV5-1 and J usage is TRBJ2-5; D is perhaps TRBD1 (6 bases). V lost 0 bases and J 1 base, leaving 13 bases between the germline ends. The CDR3 is 16 residues long. Germline CDR1 is SGHRS and CDR2 is YFSETQ.

The chain uses TRBV27 and TRBJ2-7; a weak D match, TRBD2 (6 bases). Germline V gives CDR1 MNHEY, CDR2 SMNVEV (reference sequence). Trimming shortened V by 7 bases and J by 5 bases, and 24 bases separated the two germline ends. The CDR3 contains 16 residues. CDR3 in DNA: TGTGCCAGCAATGTTGCGTTAGGGACTTCACATGACGAGCAGTACTTC. Amino acids: CASNVALGTSHDEQYF.

This clone was observed a handful of times. V is TRBV2 and J is TRBJ2-7, with 10 bases aligning to TRBD2. Germline V gene lookup returns CDR1 SNHLY and CDR2 FYNNEI. The CDR3 contains 13 residues. Unmatched junction bases numbered 0, after V lost 2 bases and J lost 5 bases. The CDR3 DNA is TGTGCCAGCAGTGAACTAGCGGGAGACGAGCAGTACTTC. Translating it yields CASSELAGDEQYF.

The V and J genes are TRBV6-5 and TRBJ1-6; D gene unclear. V lost 0 bases, J lost 2 bases, and 8 bases lay in between. The CDR3 sequence is 16 residues long. Germline V gene sequence: CDR1 MNHEY, CDR2 SVGAGI. CDR3 sequence reads: CASSYSKEAYNSPLHF. CDR3 nucleotide sequence: TGTGCCAGCAGTTACTCGAAAGAAGCCTATAATTCACCCCTCCACTTT.

The chain joins TRBV5-1 to TRBJ1-1, with 8 nucleotides matching TRBD1. CDR3 length equals 15 residues. From germline, CDR1 is SGHRS and CDR2 YFSETQ. The V and J ends lost 4 bases and 6 bases, in that order; junction bases with no gene match: 11. CDR3 nucleotides: TGCGCCAGCAGCGGAGTGGACAGGGAGTACGCTGAAGCTTTCTTT. Translating gives CASSGVDREYAEAFF.

This clone occurred a few times. CDR3 nucleotides: TGCGCCAGCAGCCAAGTGGGAAGCCCCTATGGCTACACCTTC. This gives the protein CASSQVGSPYGYTF. The chain links TRBV4-1 to TRBJ1-2; D remains ambiguous. This CDR3 region has 14 residues. V lost 1 base and J lost 4, with 10 bases in between. Germline CDR1 and CDR2: MGHRA and YSYEKL.

The chain carries TRBV7-9 and TRBJ2-7, with a possible D match to TRBD1 (6 bases). Between the trimmed V and J ends, which lost 0 bases and 4 bases, there was a span of 19 bases. The germline V gene encodes CDR1 SEHNR and CDR2 FQNEAQ (reference sequence). This CDR3 contains 17 residues. CDR3 DNA: TGTGCCAGCAGCTTAGCGGGTTCTGTGGGGACACTTTACGAGCAGTACTTC. Translating it yields CASSLAGSVGTLYEQYF.

This clone appeared a single time. The chain has TRBV5-4 and TRBJ2-1; no reliable D call. The germline V and J ends were trimmed by 4 bases and 3 bases, with 14 bases remaining between them. The CDR3 contains 15 residues. Germline lookup yields CDR1 SGHNT and CDR2 YYREEE (reference sequence). The DNA for the CDR3 is TGTGCCAGCAGCCCCGCTAACATCGTCTACAATGAGCAGTTCTTC. This codes for CASSPANIVYNEQFF.

The V call is TRBV29-1, the J call TRBJ1-4; D is undetermined. The CDR3 contains 13 residues. The germline V gene has CDR1 SQVTM and CDR2 ANQGSEA. The V gene lost 7 bases and the J gene lost 8 bases, with 17 bases spanning the gap. The CDR3 nucleotides are TGCAGCGCCTATCCGGGGTTTGGGGAAAAACTGTTTTTT. The encoded protein is CSAYPGFGEKLFF.

The rearrangement links TRBV7-9 to TRBJ1-2; TRBD1 is a possible D gene (6 bases). Trimming took 4 bases from V and 3 from J, leaving 18 bases between them. The germline gives CDR1 SEHNR, CDR2 FQNEAQ (reference sequence). This CDR3 has 16 residues. The CDR3 reads CASSSRQAEADYGYTF. CDR3 DNA sequence: TGTGCCAGCAGCTCAAGACAGGCTGAGGCGGACTATGGCTACACCTTC.